These T cell receptor beta chains were read from a single sample in a study of T-cell memory formation after mild COVID-19. TCRdb re-called the 5' RACE reads with MiXCR, one entry per CDR3 protein. This sample yields 100,000 to 150,000 distinct CDR3 sequences, of which about 5.9% are seen a single time; approximately 2.1% belongs to the top ten. The sample consisted of PBMCs or a T cell subset sorted from them (not recorded which). These receptors were obtained from an adult woman who had mild COVID-19 (a few samples of this study predate the infection). Cell type and time point are not known. CDR3s include the opening cysteine and the closing phenylalanine or tryptophan. A D gene is named only where the DNA matches it firmly. Rows give clone size only sometimes, using once, few, many, or a class for an expanded clone.

CDR3 length	clone size	V gene	J gene	D gene	CDR3 protein	CDR3 DNA
10	.	TRBV12-3/TRBV12-4	TRBJ1-1	.	CASSLDEAFF	TGTGCCAGCAGCCTCGACGAAGCTTTCTTT
15	few	TRBV5-1	TRBJ1-1	.	CASSREGDLNTEAFF	TGCGCCAGCAGCAGGGAAGGGGACCTCAACACTGAAGCTTTCTTT
14	.	TRBV7-2	TRBJ2-7	.	CASSLVAVDYEQYF	TGTGCCAGCAGCTTAGTAGCGGTAGACTACGAGCAGTACTTC
13	many	TRBV20-1	TRBJ2-3	.	CSALDRRTDTQYF	TGCAGTGCCCTGGACAGACGCACAGATACGCAGTATTTT
16	.	TRBV3-1	TRBJ2-6	.	CASSQVRPSGANVLTF	TGTGCCAGCAGCCAAGTCCGGCCCTCTGGGGCCAACGTCCTGACTTTC
15	many	TRBV5-1	TRBJ2-6	.	CASSLGGSGANVLTF	TGCGCCAGCAGCTTGGGAGGATCTGGGGCCAACGTCCTGACTTTC
14	.	TRBV12-3/TRBV12-4	TRBJ2-5	.	CASSLAPIQETQYF	TGTGCCAGCAGTTTAGCGCCTATTCAAGAGACCCAGTACTTC
17	few	TRBV7-9	TRBJ2-2	.	CASSSRSTANYTGELFF	TGTGCCAGCAGCTCCCGTAGTACGGCAAATTACACCGGGGAGCTGTTTTTT
16	many	TRBV12-3/TRBV12-4	TRBJ1-2	.	CASTPQRSTANYGYTF	TGTGCCAGCACCCCACAGAGGAGCACTGCCAACTATGGCTACACCTTC
17	.	TRBV4-2	TRBJ2-2	TRBD2	CASSQAAGLESTGELFF	TGTGCCAGCAGCCAAGCGGCGGGACTAGAATCCACCGGGGAGCTGTTTTTT
15	many	TRBV6-2/TRBV6-3	TRBJ2-1	.	CASSLWGISNNEQFF	TGTGCCAGCAGTCTTTGGGGGATTAGCAACAATGAGCAGTTCTTC
15	.	TRBV7-2	TRBJ1-6	.	CASSLQAHHNSPLHF	TGTGCCAGCAGCTTGCAGGCCCACCATAATTCACCCCTCCACTTT